Listed below are T cell receptor beta chains from one sample, sequenced in a study of ipilimumab plus nivolumab after autologous stem cell transplantation. Profiling relied on immunoSEQ multiplex PCR, and the TCRdb table lists in-frame clones only, not all of them. In the table there are about 25,000 clones, more than 70% of which are singletons. The specimen was PBMCs, collected in a trial of ipilimumab plus nivolumab as post-transplant consolidation. The origin of the receptors is a male donor with diffuse large B-cell lymphoma. Both conserved end residues are part of each CDR3. The D gene is left open where the match is weak. The size of a clone is reported for some rows only, either as once, few or many, or as a class for expanded clones.

v_call	j_call	clone_size	d_call	cdr3_aa	cdr3_nt
TRBV12-5	TRBJ1-5	once	.	CASGPDGAFNQPQHF	TGTGCTAGTGGTCCCGACGGAGCCTTCAATCAGCCCCAGCATTTT
TRBV10-2	TRBJ2-2	.	.	CASSLGGNGGELFF	TGCGCCAGCAGTCTTGGAGGGAACGGCGGGGAGCTGTTTTTT
TRBV4-1	TRBJ2-2	.	.	CASSQDQRISPNTGELFF	TGCGCCAGCAGCCAAGATCAGAGAATATCGCCGAACACCGGGGAGCTGTTTTTT
TRBV5-1	TRBJ2-3	.	.	CASSLYFTDTQYF	TGCGCCAGCAGCTTGTACTTCACAGATACGCAGTATTTT
TRBV18	TRBJ1-1	.	.	CASSPMGTEAFF	TGTGCCAGCTCACCGATGGGCACTGAAGCTTTCTTT
TRBV29-1	TRBJ2-5	.	TRBD1	CSVRQGRETQYF	TGCAGCGTCCGACAGGGACGAGAGACCCAGTACTTC
TRBV10-2	TRBJ1-2	.	.	CATVGTGKGGYTF	TGCGCCACCGTGGGGACGGGGAAGGGTGGCTACACCTTC
TRBV18	TRBJ2-7	.	TRBD1	CASSDKTGGYEQYF	TGTGCCAGCTCAGATAAGACAGGGGGTTACGAGCAGTACTTC
TRBV12-5	TRBJ2-4	.	TRBD2	CASGQAGGPDIQYF	TGTGCTAGTGGACAAGCGGGGGGGCCGGACATTCAGTACTTC
TRBV6-1	TRBJ1-5	.	TRBD1	CASSDGTDNQPQHF	TGTGCCAGCAGTGACGGGACAGATAATCAGCCCCAGCATTTT
TRBV5-6	TRBJ2-1	.	TRBD1	CASSLQGGMGEQFF	TGTGCCAGCAGCCTACAGGGGGGAATGGGTGAGCAGTTCTTC
TRBV19	TRBJ1-1	.	.	CASSIKLVGTEAFF	TGTGCCAGTAGTATAAAGTTGGTGGGCACTGAAGCTTTCTTT